These 23 T cell receptor beta chains were all obtained from the same sample, sequenced in a study of shared clonotypes between healthy human individuals (dated by TCRdb to 2018 to 2021). The library was produced with the immunoSEQ multiplex PCR assay. TCRdb stores this immuneACCESS table with in-frame sequences only. Part of the clones is absent; in the studies checked, under half of the shortfall reflects unresolved V genes, and no reason is known for the rest. Counted in this sample were more than 450,000 clones; approximately 85% of them appeared once. The top ten hold 10% to 15% of the sample. The sample consisted of PBMCs. These receptors all come from a middle-aged woman in good health. Some clones in this sample may be carry-over from other donors' samples.

V is TRBV28 and J is TRBJ2-7; D is unclear. Looked up from germline, CDR1 is MDHEN and CDR2 is SYDVKM. The CDR3 has 14 amino acids. V gave up 5 bases and J gave up 3 bases, with 14 bases separating them. As DNA, the CDR3 is TGTGCCAGCAGTCTACTTCAGGAGTTCTACGAGCAGTACTTC. It yields the protein CASSLLQEFYEQYF. The variable domain in full, with the rest retrieved from reference TRBV28 and TRBJ2-7, is DVKVTQSSRYLVKRTGEKVFLECVQDMDHENMFWYRQDPGLGLRLIYFSYDVKMKEKGDIPEGYSVSREKKERFSLILESASTNQTSMYLCASSLLQEFYEQYFGPGTRLTVT.

This clone was found once. The chain joins TRBV9 to TRBJ2-5, with no clear D. The better agreement between TRBJ2-7 and the DNA end casts doubt on the J call. The CDR3 totals 12 residues. Germline CDR1 SGDLS, CDR2 YYNGEE. The CDR3 DNA reads TGTGCCAGCAGCCGAGACAACTACGAGCAGTACTTC. It codes for CASSRDNYEQYF.

There are many counts of this clone. Additional DNA sequences in this sample encode the identical CDR3. V gene TRBV6-1 combines with J gene TRBJ1-5; D uncertain. CDR1 is MNHNS and CDR2 is SASEGT in the germline V gene. V was shortened by 4 bases and J by 6 bases, with 13 bases between the two germline ends. The CDR3 length is 14 residues. The CDR3: CASSGAPDVQPQHF. As DNA, the CDR3 is TGTGCCAGCAGTGGAGCGCCGGACGTTCAGCCCCAGCATTTT.

The chain is built from TRBV9 and TRBJ2-7, with 8 bases identical to TRBD2. Germline V lookup: CDR1 SGDLS, CDR2 YYNGEE. The trim removed 2 bases at V and 3 bases at J, leaving 4 bases unmatched. The CDR3 runs to 14 residues. The CDR3 sequence: CASSVSSGGYEQYF. In DNA form, the CDR3 reads TGTGCCAGCAGCGTGTCCAGCGGGGGCTACGAGCAGTACTTC.

This clone was detected only a few times. The same CDR3 is also encoded by other DNA sequences in this sample. The CDR3 DNA reads TGTGCCAGCAGCCGGGACAGGGATCAGCCCCAGCATTTT. Amino acid sequence: CASSRDRDQPQHF. The V gene is TRBV11-2, the J gene TRBJ1-5, with 9 positions matching TRBD1. CDR3 length equals 13 residues. Germline V gene lookup returns CDR1 SGHAT and CDR2 FQNNGV. Trimming at V came to 5 bases and at J to 5 bases, leaving 1 base not matched to a gene.

The chain is built from TRBV4-2 and TRBJ1-3; TRBD1 aligns across 8 bases. CDR1 and CDR2 (germline): LGHNA, YNFKEQ. This CDR3 region has 16 residues. With 5 bases clipped from V and 0 bases from J, the junction kept 6 bases outside the gene matches. The CDR3 loop reads CASSRWGQDSGNTIYF. Written as DNA, the CDR3 is TGTGCCAGCAGCAGGTGGGGACAGGACTCTGGAAACACCATATATTTT.

This clone was observed at least ten times. The genes are TRBV6-4 and TRBJ1-1, with D possibly being TRBD1 (6 bases). The germline V gene encodes CDR1 MRHNA and CDR2 SNTAGT. V lost 4 bases and J lost 6, with 15 bases in between. The CDR3 extends over 14 amino acids. The CDR3 region has the DNA TGTGCCAGCAGTGCCCCTCGGGGGCCCCCTGAAGCTTTCTTT. Translated, it gives CASSAPRGPPEAFF.

V usage is TRBV5-8 and J usage is TRBJ1-1, with D tentatively TRBD1 (6 bases). The CDR3 covers 15 residues. V was pared by 4 bases and J by 7 bases, with 20 bases between. Germline CDR1 and CDR2: SGHTS and YDEGEE. The CDR3: CASSPGTPIRSEAFF. Written as DNA, the CDR3 is TGTGCCAGCAGCCCAGGGACACCTATCCGTAGTGAAGCTTTCTTT.

This clone was detected only a few times. This chain links TRBV30 with TRBJ2-7; tentative D call: TRBD1 (5 bases). The CDR3 covers 15 residues. Between the trimmed V and J ends, which lost 1 base and 2 bases, there was a span of 15 bases. Germline CDR1 GTSNPN, CDR2 SVGIG (reference sequence). The CDR3 DNA is TGTGCCTGGAGTGAAGGCCTTCAGGGCCCCTACGAGCAGTACTTC. It is translated as CAWSEGLQGPYEQYF.

The CDR3 sequence is CASSGQTHGEAFF. DNA of the CDR3: TGTGCCAGCTCCGGACAGACTCACGGTGAAGCTTTCTTT. V is TRBV25-1 and J is TRBJ1-1; the D gene is possibly TRBD1 (6 bases). V lost 8 bases, J lost 7 bases, and 17 bases lay in between. Germline CDR1 MGHDK, CDR2 SYGVNS. This CDR3 has 13 residues.

This chain uses TRBV11-1 with TRBJ2-7; D remains unclear. Between the trimmed V and J ends, which lost 5 bases and 0 bases, there was a span of 14 bases. CDR1 is SGHAT and CDR2 is FQDESV in the germline V gene (reference sequence). The CDR3 is 15 residues long. The chain's CDR3 is CASSPRRRSSYEQYF. The CDR3 DNA reads TGTGCCAGCAGCCCACGGCGCCGGAGCTCCTACGAGCAGTACTTC.

The chain combines TRBV9 with TRBJ2-1; no firm D call. The CDR3 totals 15 residues. V gave up 5 bases and J gave up 0 bases, with 12 bases separating them. Germline CDR1 is SGDLS and CDR2 is YYNGEE. This CDR3 reads CASSPDPSSYNEQFF. The CDR3 DNA sequence: TGTGCCAGCAGTCCCGACCCCAGCTCCTACAATGAGCAGTTCTTC.

As to this clone: The sample contains more than one DNA sequence encoding this CDR3. The chain employs TRBV6-5 and TRBJ2-2; D uncertain. CDR1 MNHEY and CDR2 SVGAGI come from the germline V gene. V lost 5 bases and J lost 1, with 5 bases in between. There are 13 residues in the CDR3. Here the CDR3 reads CASSRQNTGELFF. In DNA, the CDR3 is TGTGCCAGCAGTCGCCAGAACACCGGGGAGCTGTTTTTT.

J is TRBJ2-7 and V is TRBV30; D ambiguous. CDR3 length: 12 residues. Trimming removed 1 base at V and 6 bases at J, with 10 bases between. The V gene's germline CDR1 is GTSNPN and CDR2 SVGIG (reference sequence). The DNA for the CDR3 is TGTGCCTGGAGTGGAAGTGCCCCCGAGCAGTACTTC. It specifies CAWSGSAPEQYF.

At least ten counts were recorded for this clone. V gene TRBV2 combines with J gene TRBJ2-7, with D uncertain. Germline CDR1 is SNHLY and CDR2 is FYNNEI. Trimming stripped 5 bases from V and 2 bases from J, with 10 bases between. The length of the CDR3 is 13 residues. The CDR3 sequence is CASSTQVPYEQYF. Written as DNA, the CDR3 is TGTGCCAGCAGTACCCAGGTACCCTACGAGCAGTACTTC.

This clone was seen more than once but under ten times. CDR3 amino acids: CAISESGTAYGYTF. The CDR3 DNA is TGTGCCATCAGTGAATCCGGGACAGCCTATGGCTACACCTTC. The chain combines TRBV10-3 with TRBJ1-2; 7 positions match TRBD1. The CDR3 spans 14 residues. Germline V lookup: CDR1 ENHRY, CDR2 SYGVKD. V was pared by 3 bases and J by 4 bases, with 5 bases of the junction left unmatched.

The chain employs TRBV21-1 and TRBJ2-1; the listed D gene, TRBD1, was not tested against the DNA. TRBV21-1 is a pseudogene. The CDR3 sequence is 15 residues long. CDR3 loop: CASSNTRGRRNEQFF. The DNA of the CDR3 is TGTGCCAGCAGCAATACCAGGGGGCGGCGGAATGAGCAGTTCTTC.

The chain has TRBV2 and TRBJ1-4; 7 bases match TRBD1. The CDR3 totals 14 residues. The germline gives CDR1 SNHLY, CDR2 FYNNEI. V lost 7 bases and J lost 7; bases outside the gene matches: 9. The CDR3 DNA reads as TGTGCCAGCAAGTACGGAGACAGGGTTGAAAAACTGTTTTTT. Protein sequence: CASKYGDRVEKLFF.

The rearrangement joins TRBV28 to TRBJ2-7, with 7 nucleotides matching TRBD2. Germline V lookup: CDR1 MDHEN, CDR2 SYDVKM. The V segment lost 8 bases and the J segment 4 bases; nucleotides outside the gene matches: 14. The CDR3 length is 15 residues. CDR3 loop: CASRPYGGNIYEQYF. CDR3 DNA: TGTGCCAGCCGACCTTACGGGGGGAATATTTACGAGCAGTACTTC.

This clone was picked up a small number of times. The V call is TRBV6-6, the J call TRBJ2-7, with 7 bases aligning to TRBD2. After removal of 0 bases from V and 4 bases from J, the junction contained 6 bases not matched to a gene. In germline, CDR1 is MNHNY, CDR2 SVGAGI (reference sequence). This CDR3 is 15 amino acids long. The CDR3 reads CASSYSTTSSYEQYF. The CDR3 coding sequence is TGTGCCAGCAGTTACTCGACGACTAGCAGTTACGAGCAGTACTTC.

The chain employs TRBV10-2 and TRBJ2-5; D gene ambiguous. Germline V CDR1 and CDR2: WSHSY, SAAADI. The CDR3 loop spans 13 amino acids. Trimming cost V 6 bases and J 3 bases, with 11 bases left between them. CDR3 protein: CASSTLGKETQYF. CDR3 coding DNA: TGCGCCAGCAGCACCCTGGGTAAAGAGACCCAGTACTTC.

The chain employs TRBV10-3 and TRBJ1-5; 7 nucleotides agree with TRBD1. The CDR3 is 16 residues long. The V segment lost 3 bases and the J segment 0 bases; nucleotides outside the gene matches: 5. Germline V lookup: CDR1 ENHRY, CDR2 SYGVKD. This CDR3 is CAISDGTVYSNQPQHF. The CDR3 bases are TGTGCCATCAGTGACGGGACAGTCTATAGCAATCAGCCCCAGCATTTT.

This chain joins TRBV6-6 and TRBJ1-1, with a weak D call TRBD1 (6 bases). The CDR3 extends over 13 amino acids. V lost 6 bases and J lost 4, with 12 bases in between. Germline V lookup: CDR1 MNHNY, CDR2 SVGAGI (reference sequence). In nucleotides, the CDR3 is TGTGCCAGCAGCCCACAGGGAAGCACTGAAGCTTTCTTT. This gives the protein CASSPQGSTEAFF.